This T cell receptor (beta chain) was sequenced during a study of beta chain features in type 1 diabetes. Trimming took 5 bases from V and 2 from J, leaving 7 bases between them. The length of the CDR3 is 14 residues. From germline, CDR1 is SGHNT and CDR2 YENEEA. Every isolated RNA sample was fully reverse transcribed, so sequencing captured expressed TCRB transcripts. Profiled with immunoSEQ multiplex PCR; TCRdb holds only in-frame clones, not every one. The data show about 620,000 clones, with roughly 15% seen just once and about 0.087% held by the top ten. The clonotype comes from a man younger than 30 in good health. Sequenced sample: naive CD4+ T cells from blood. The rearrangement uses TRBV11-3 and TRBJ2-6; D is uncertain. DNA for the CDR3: TGTGCCAGCAGCCCAATTGCTGGGGCCAACGTCCTGACTTTC. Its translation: CASSPIAGANVLTF.